What follows describes a single T cell receptor (beta chain). Its antigen is not identified. This sample was taken from a study of cytomegalovirus exposure and HLA in healthy donors. Findings of the study overall: Through in vitro validation, three CMV-associated chains were shown to be specific for CMV antigens. In a later analysis, parvovirus B19, influenza, CMV and Epstein-Barr virus appeared linked to several top co-occurrence clusters. A later analysis linked fewer than 20,000 TCR beta sequences to HLA alleles at 0.05 false discovery rate.

Germline V gene data show CDR1 as MDHEN and CDR2 as SYDVKM. Between the trimmed V and J ends, which lost 3 bases and 4 bases, there was a span of 9 bases. The CDR3 spans 13 residues. The primer mix had 60 Vbeta and 13 Jbeta primers. Here immunoSEQ multiplex PCR was the method, and the copy in TCRdb shows in-frame clones only, minus some. This table has around 150,000 clones, roughly 87% appearing once. When sampled, the donors appeared nominally healthy, though they likely had unrecorded immune exposures. The gene calls are TRBV28 and TRBJ1-2; D possibly corresponds to TRBD1 (5 bases). Input material: PBMCs. The sequence derives from a man between 45 and 60 years old in good health and CMV-seropositive. The CDR3, as DNA: TGTGCCAGCAGTTTGACAGCCAGCTATGGCTACACCTTC. This encodes CASSLTASYGYTF.